These T cell receptor beta chains were read from a single sample in a study of blood T cell repertoires in COVID-19. Method: immunoSEQ multiplex PCR; TCRdb's copy keeps in-frame clones and lacks some. The sample lists roughly 140,000 clones, 80% occurring once. The sample consisted of peripheral blood. The receptors originated from a man between 60 and 70 years old with active or convalescent COVID-19. Both conserved end residues are part of each CDR3. The D gene is left open where the match is weak. Rows give clone size only sometimes, using once, few, many, or a class for an expanded clone.

TRBV9	NA	TRBJ2-7	TRBD1	TGTGCCAGCAGCGTAACAGGACAGGGGGAAGGGGAGCAGTACTTC	CASSVTGQGEGEQYF
TRBV5-1	once	TRBJ1-1	NA	TGCGCCAGCAGCTTGTCTATGAACACTGAAGCTTTCTTT	CASSLSMNTEAFF
TRBV5-1	NA	TRBJ2-2	TRBD1	TGCGCCAGCAGCTTACGGACAGGGGGCAGGGCCGGGGAGCTGTTTTTT	CASSLRTGGRAGELFF
TRBV9	NA	TRBJ2-1	NA	TGTGCCAGCAGCGTAGGAGGCTCGAGCTCCTACAATGAGCAGTTCTTC	CASSVGGSSSYNEQFF
TRBV4-1	once	TRBJ1-2	TRBD1	TGCGCCAGCAGCCAAAGCACTTGGACAGGGGTCTATGGCTACACCTTC	CASSQSTWTGVYGYTF
TRBV6-2/TRBV6-3	NA	TRBJ2-7	NA	TGTGCCAGCAGTTATAACCGTAAGTGGGGACACAGAAACTACGAGCAGTACTTC	CASSYNRKWGHRNYEQYF
TRBV5-1	NA	TRBJ1-5	TRBD1	TGCGCCAGTACCCGGGGACAGAGGCAGCCCCAGCATTTT	CASTRGQRQPQHF
TRBV7-9	once	TRBJ1-2	NA	TGTGCCAGCAGCTTAACGGGGAAAGACTATGGCTACACCTTC	CASSLTGKDYGYTF
TRBV7-3	NA	TRBJ2-1	TRBD2	TGTGCCAGCAGCTTGGGGCTACTAGCGGGAGGGAGATACAATGAGCAGTTCTTC	CASSLGLLAGGRYNEQFF
TRBV6-2/TRBV6-3	once	TRBJ1-5	TRBD1	TGTGCCAGCAGTTGGACAGGGGGCAGGGAGCCCCAGCATTTT	CASSWTGGREPQHF
TRBV5-1	NA	TRBJ2-1	TRBD1	TGCGCCAGCAGCCTAGACAGGGCCCGATACAATGAGCAGTTCTTC	CASSLDRARYNEQFF
TRBV5-1	once	TRBJ1-1	TRBD1	TGCGCCAGCAGCTTTCCAGGGGGCACTGAAGCTTTCTTT	CASSFPGGTEAFF
TRBV3-1/TRBV3-2	NA	TRBJ2-7	TRBD2	TGTGCCAGCAGCCAAGGGGGGGGACTCGTTAGCGAGCAGTACTTC	CASSQGGGLVSEQYF
TRBV5-1	NA	TRBJ1-2	TRBD1	TGCGCCAGCAGTTTTCCGGGACAGGGCTTTTCTGGCTACACCTTC	CASSFPGQGFSGYTF
TRBV24-1	NA	TRBJ2-7	TRBD1	TGTGCCACCGGGACAGGGGGTCCCTACGAGCAGTACTTC	CATGTGGPYEQYF
TRBV9	few	TRBJ1-6	NA	TGTGCCAGCAGCGCCACAGGGAGGGATTCACCCCTCCACTTT	CASSATGRDSPLHF
TRBV10-3	NA	TRBJ2-7	TRBD1	TGTGCCATGGGCGCCGGGACAGGGCAAACCTACGAGCAGTACTTC	CAMGAGTGQTYEQYF
TRBV28	NA	TRBJ2-7	TRBD2	TGTGCCAGCAGTTCCCAGACTAGCGGGACCTTC	CASSSQTSGTF
TRBV5-1	NA	TRBJ1-4	TRBD1	TGCGCCAGCAGCTCCGGGACAGATCATGAAAAACTGTTTTTT	CASSSGTDHEKLFF
TRBV7-3	once	TRBJ2-3	NA	TGTGCCAGCAGCCCTCCCGGACAGCCTGGCACAGATACGCAGTATTTT	CASSPPGQPGTDTQYF
TRBV27	NA	TRBJ1-1	TRBD1	TGTGCCAGCAGTTACAGGGGCCTGAACACTGAAGCTTTCTTT	CASSYRGLNTEAFF
TRBV19	NA	TRBJ2-4	TRBD1	TGTGCCAGTAGTCAAAGGACAGGGCGCCTCAACATTCAGTACTTC	CASSQRTGRLNIQYF
TRBV7-3	NA	TRBJ2-5	NA	TGTGCCAGCAGCCCCGTCGGAGGGTTGGGAGAGACCCAGTACTTC	CASSPVGGLGETQYF
TRBV24-1	NA	TRBJ2-2	TRBD2	TGTGCCACCAGTAGGACTAGCGGGCGTACCGGGGAGCTGTTTTTT	CATSRTSGRTGELFF
TRBV2	NA	TRBJ2-7	NA	TGTGCCAGCAGTGAAGCGCGTCTGGACTATTACGAGCAGTACTTC	CASSEARLDYYEQYF
TRBV28	NA	TRBJ2-7	NA	TGTGCCAGCAGTTTCCCTCCAAGACAGTTACTGAGCTCCTACGAGCAGTACTTC	CASSFPPRQLLSSYEQYF
TRBV7-2	NA	TRBJ1-5	NA	TGTGCCAGCAGCCCTAGGTCGAGGGAGGGACCCCAGCATTTT	CASSPRSREGPQHF
TRBV5-4	NA	TRBJ1-2	TRBD1	TGTGCCAGCAGCCTACGCCGGACAGGGAGCATCTATGGCTACACCTTC	CASSLRRTGSIYGYTF
TRBV7-9	NA	TRBJ1-1	NA	TGTGCCAGCAGTCAAGGGGTGACGGCTGAAGCTTTCTTT	CASSQGVTAEAFF
TRBV5-4	NA	TRBJ1-1	NA	TGTGCCAGCAGCCTCGACAGGAACACTGAAGCTTTCTTT	CASSLDRNTEAFF
TRBV2	NA	TRBJ1-6	TRBD1	TGTGCCAGCAGTACACAGGGGGGGGATTCACCCCTCCACTTT	CASSTQGGDSPLHF
TRBV28	NA	TRBJ1-2	NA	TGTGCCAGCACCATCCGGGGGGGAGGGGGCTATGGCTACACCTTC	CASTIRGGGGYGYTF
TRBV13	NA	TRBJ2-1	TRBD2	TGTGCCAGCAGCTTAAGAGGGCTAGCGGGCATCGATGAGCAGTTCTTC	CASSLRGLAGIDEQFF
TRBV3-1/TRBV3-2	NA	TRBJ1-3	TRBD1	TGTGCCAGCAGCCAAGAGGTAGGGACAGGGTCTGGAAACACCATATATTTT	CASSQEVGTGSGNTIYF
TRBV6-4	NA	TRBJ1-1	NA	TGTGCCAGCAGGAAGGACACGAACACTGAAGCTTTCTTT	CASRKDTNTEAFF
TRBV19	NA	TRBJ1-4	NA	TGTGCCAGTAGTATACTCGGAAAACTGTTTTTT	CASSILGKLFF
TRBV5-4	once	TRBJ2-3	TRBD2	TGTGCCAGCAGCTTGACTAGCGGTCACACAGATACGCAGTATTTT	CASSLTSGHTDTQYF
TRBV5-4	NA	TRBJ1-2	NA	TGTGCCAGCAGCTCTAGACAGTATTCCTATGGCTACACCTTC	CASSSRQYSYGYTF
TRBV6-5	NA	TRBJ1-5	NA	TGTGCCAGCTCCGGACAGATCAATCAGCCCCAGCATTTT	CASSGQINQPQHF
TRBV9	once	TRBJ2-1	TRBD2	TGTGCCAGCAGCGCCGGGACTAGCATTGAGCAGTTCTTC	CASSAGTSIEQFF
TRBV5-5	NA	TRBJ2-7	NA	TGTGCCAGCAGCTTGGCCTGGGGGCCGTACGAGCAGTACTTC	CASSLAWGPYEQYF
TRBV7-3	NA	TRBJ2-2	TRBD2	TGTGCCAGCAGCTCCGGAGTACTAGCGGGAGCCCCCGGGGAGCTGTTTTTT	CASSSGVLAGAPGELFF
TRBV5-6	NA	TRBJ1-4	NA	TGTGCCAGCAGCTTGGGGGCGGGGGCGACTAATGAAAAACTGTTTTTT	CASSLGAGATNEKLFF
TRBV7-2	NA	TRBJ2-3	TRBD2	TGTGCCAGCAGCTCCGCCGGGACTAGCGGGGTATATACGCAGTATTTT	CASSSAGTSGVYTQYF
TRBV6-5	NA	TRBJ1-2	NA	TGTGCCAAGTTCGACAGTGACTATGGCTACACCTTC	CAKFDSDYGYTF
TRBV6-5	NA	TRBJ1-3	NA	TGTGCCAGCTTACCGCCGGGCTCTGGAAACACCATATATTTT	CASLPPGSGNTIYF
TRBV7-6	NA	TRBJ1-3	NA	TGTGCCAGCAGCTTAGGCACATTGTCTGGAAACACCATATATTTT	CASSLGTLSGNTIYF
TRBV10-3	NA	TRBJ1-5	NA	TGTGCCATCAGTCAGGACAACCACCAGCCCCAGCATTTT	CAISQDNHQPQHF
TRBV7-8	NA	TRBJ1-2	NA	TGTGCCAGCAGCTTAGGTCGTAGCAGATACCAGGGAGGCTACACCTTC	CASSLGRSRYQGGYTF
TRBV7-9	NA	TRBJ1-1	NA	TGTGCCAGCAGCTTAGGGGGCAGGACGAACACTGAAGCTTTCTTT	CASSLGGRTNTEAFF
TRBV27	many	TRBJ2-7	TRBD1	TGTGCCAGCAGTTTAGGCCCGCCGGGACAGGGCTCCTACGAGCAGTACTTC	CASSLGPPGQGSYEQYF
TRBV11-2	NA	TRBJ2-5	TRBD2	TGTGCCAGCAGCTCACTAGCGGGAGAGGAGTGGGAGACCCAGTACTTC	CASSSLAGEEWETQYF
TRBV5-6	NA	TRBJ2-1	NA	TGTGCCAGCAGCTTCGTTGCGGTGCTATCCTACAATGAGCAGTTCTTC	CASSFVAVLSYNEQFF
TRBV15	NA	TRBJ1-1	NA	TGTGCCACCAGCAGAGATATGGGGAGCACTGAAGCTTTCTTT	CATSRDMGSTEAFF